Each of the 31 T cell receptor beta chains below was sequenced from the same sample in a study of graft-versus-host responses after intestinal transplantation. No antigen has been identified for these receptors. This table comes from immunoSEQ multiplex PCR, and its TCRdb copy is limited to in-frame clones, with some not included. Seen here are 80,000 to 85,000 clones, around 91% observed once, and the top ten hold nearly 0.1%. The input for sequencing was unstimulated CD4+ T cells sorted from spleen or lymph node cells, taken before intestinal transplant. Source of these receptors: a human donor who received an intestinal transplant.

DNA of the CDR3: TGTGCCAGTAGTATTGGGCAGGGGACGGGAAACACCATATATTTT. This translates into CASSIGQGTGNTIYF. The chain combines TRBV19 with TRBJ1-3, with D possibly TRBD1 on 6 matching bases. Germline V lookup: CDR1 LNHDA, CDR2 SQIVND (reference sequence). This CDR3 has 15 amino acids. The germline V and J ends were trimmed by 3 bases and 4 bases, with 13 bases remaining between them.

The CDR3 region is CASNPRQGVLRSTEAFF. As DNA, the CDR3 is TGTGCCAGCAACCCCCGACAGGGGGTTCTTCGGAGCACTGAAGCTTTCTTT. The chain joins TRBV27 to TRBJ1-1, with 9 bases matching TRBD1. V gave up 7 bases and J gave up 4 bases; unmatched junction bases: 16. This CDR3 has 17 residues. From germline, CDR1 is MNHEY and CDR2 SMNVEV (reference sequence).

The genes are TRBV7-2 and TRBJ2-1; D possibly corresponds to TRBD1 (6 bases). Germline CDR1 SGHTA, CDR2 FQGNSA. CDR3 length: 15 residues. V lost 7 bases and J lost 5, with 18 bases in between. CDR3: CASTQRGIGDNEQFF. In DNA form, the CDR3 reads TGTGCCAGCACACAGAGGGGGATAGGGGACAATGAGCAGTTCTTC. The full variable domain, its missing parts supplied by reference TRBV7-2 and TRBJ2-1, is GAGVSQSPSNKVTEKGKDVELRCDPISGHTALYWYRQSLGQGLEFLIYFQGNSAPDKSGLPSDRFSAERTGGSVSTLTIQRTQQEDSAVYLCASTQRGIGDNEQFFGPGTRLTVL.

V and J are TRBV27 and TRBJ1-1; D unclear. With 3 bases removed from V and 6 bases from J, the gap between germline ends came to 14 bases. Germline CDR1 reads MNHEY; CDR2 reads SMNVEV (reference sequence). There are 14 residues in the CDR3. The CDR3 region is CASSFKGSMAEAFF. For the CDR3, the DNA is TGTGCCAGCAGTTTTAAAGGGAGTATGGCTGAAGCTTTCTTT.

This clone was detected only a few times. The V call is TRBV7-2, the J call TRBJ1-1; tentatively, D is TRBD1 (6 bases). Germline lookup yields CDR1 SGHTA and CDR2 FQGNSA. Trimming left V 5 bases short and J 7 bases short, with 20 bases between. This CDR3 has 15 residues. In DNA, the CDR3 is TGTGCCAGCAGCCCCGGACGAGGGGGGGGATATGAAGCTTTCTTT. This gives the protein CASSPGRGGGYEAFF.

A word on this clone: Other nucleotide sequences in the sample specify the same CDR3. The chain employs TRBV7-2 and TRBJ2-2; weak D call: TRBD2 (5 bases). V was clipped by 5 bases and J by 5 bases, with 9 bases between them. Germline V gene lookup returns CDR1 SGHTA and CDR2 FQGNSA. The CDR3 is made up of 13 amino acids. The DNA for the CDR3 is TGTGCCAGCAGCCTTCGGGGTACCGGGGAGCTGTTTTTT. Protein sequence: CASSLRGTGELFF.

V usage is TRBV19 and J usage is TRBJ1-2, with a possible D match to TRBD1 (6 bases). Germline lookup yields CDR1 LNHDA and CDR2 SQIVND (reference sequence). V was trimmed by 2 bases and J by 2 bases, leaving 18 bases between them. This CDR3 is 17 amino acids long. CDR3: CASSITLSGGLNYGYTF. The CDR3 bases are TGTGCCAGTAGTATAACCCTGAGTGGGGGCCTCAACTATGGCTACACCTTC.

The genes are TRBV7-9 and TRBJ2-5, with 9 nucleotides matching TRBD1. Germline CDR1 reads SEHNR; CDR2 reads FQNEAQ (reference sequence). V was pared by 5 bases and J by 3 bases, with 7 bases of the junction left unmatched. This CDR3 spans 15 amino acids. CDR3 sequence reads: CASSLIRDREETQYF. CDR3 in DNA: TGTGCCAGCAGCCTAATCAGGGACAGGGAAGAGACCCAGTACTTC.

This chain links TRBV18 with TRBJ2-1; TRBD1 aligns across 9 bases. Germline V gene data show CDR1 as KGHSH and CDR2 as LQKENI. The CDR3 has 16 amino acids. The J segment lost 4 bases and the V segment lost 3 bases, leaving 7 bases of the junction unmatched. CDR3 sequence reads: CASSPTGGAGYNEQFF. The CDR3 nucleotides are TGTGCCAGCTCACCCACAGGGGGCGCGGGGTACAATGAGCAGTTCTTC.

The chain is built from TRBV7-2 and TRBJ2-1; 7 nucleotides line up with TRBD2. Germline loops: CDR1 SGHTA, CDR2 FQGNSA. V lost 1 base, J lost 4 bases, and 4 bases stayed unmatched. This CDR3 has 15 residues. CDR3 sequence: CASSLVASGYNEQFF. The CDR3 DNA is TGTGCCAGCAGCTTAGTGGCTAGCGGTTACAATGAGCAGTTCTTC.

The chain couples TRBV10-1 to TRBJ2-3; D gene unclear. The germline CDR1 and CDR2 sequences are WNHNN and SYGVQD (reference sequence). The ends were cut back, 2 bases at V and 6 bases at J, with 12 bases in the middle. CDR3 length: 14 residues. The CDR3 nucleotides read TGCGCCAGCAGTGAGGAGATTCCCTTGGATACGCAGTATTTT. It yields the protein CASSEEIPLDTQYF.

This chain connects TRBV7-2 to TRBJ2-6; no clear D. This CDR3 is built from 16 residues. Germline CDR1 SGHTA, CDR2 FQGNSA. V was shortened by 1 base and J by 0 bases, with 7 bases between the two germline ends. The CDR3 sequence is CASSLGLNSGANVLTF. CDR3 DNA: TGTGCCAGCAGCTTAGGTCTAAACTCTGGGGCCAACGTCCTGACTTTC.

This chain links TRBV5-1 with TRBJ1-2; 9 nucleotides align to TRBD1. Germline assignment: CDR1 SGHRS and CDR2 YFSETQ. The CDR3 has 16 amino acids. The ends lost 4 bases at V and 4 bases at J; junction bases unmatched: 11. CDR3 nucleotides: TGCGCCAGCAGCCCGCGGACAGGGGTAACCCCCTATGGCTACACCTTC. Translating gives CASSPRTGVTPYGYTF.

This clone was seen just once. The V call is TRBV9, the J call TRBJ2-7, with 9 bases that match TRBD1. With 4 bases clipped from V and 5 bases from J, the junction kept 16 bases outside the gene matches. Germline V CDR1 and CDR2: SGDLS, YYNGEE. This CDR3 comprises 17 residues. CDR3 sequence reads: CASSRALTGTGSNEQYF. The CDR3 DNA sequence: TGTGCCAGCAGCAGGGCCCTTACCGGGACAGGGTCCAACGAGCAGTACTTC. Full variable domain (remainder filled in from reference TRBV9 and TRBJ2-7): DSGVTQTPKHLITATGQRVTLRCSPRSGDLSVYWYQQSLDQGLQFLIQYYNGEERAKGNILERFSAQQFPDLHSELNLSSLELGDSALYFCASSRALTGTGSNEQYFGPGTRLTVT.

This clone was found once. This chain joins TRBV30 and TRBJ1-2; 7 positions agree with TRBD1. With 8 bases clipped from V and 7 bases from J, the junction kept 16 bases outside the gene matches. This CDR3 comprises 14 residues. Germline V gene data show CDR1 as GTSNPN and CDR2 as SVGIG (reference sequence). This chain's CDR3 is CAGTSTQGGGGYTF. Written as DNA, the CDR3 is TGTGCCGGGACCTCCACCCAGGGGGGTGGTGGCTACACCTTC.

V gene TRBV2 combines with J gene TRBJ1-5, with TRBD1 as a possible D gene (5 bases). Looked up from germline, CDR1 is SNHLY and CDR2 is FYNNEI. The CDR3 length is 15 residues. Trimming took off 1 base at V and 5 bases at J, with 12 bases between the two ends. In nucleotides, the CDR3 is TGTGCCAGCAGTGAAGGCCAGGCAGGGTATCAGCCCCAGCATTTT. Translating gives CASSEGQAGYQPQHF.

The chain carries TRBV7-2 and TRBJ2-3, with 9 bases aligning to TRBD2. In germline, CDR1 is SGHTA, CDR2 FQGNSA. The CDR3 is made up of 19 amino acids. V gave up 5 bases and J gave up 2 bases; unmatched junction bases: 17. CDR3 loop: CASSHLRIAGEWPTDTQYF. The CDR3 nucleotides are TGTGCCAGCAGCCACCTTAGGATAGCGGGGGAATGGCCCACAGATACGCAGTATTTT.

The chain is built from TRBV27 and TRBJ2-3, with 9 bases fitting TRBD1. The germline V gene has CDR1 MNHEY and CDR2 SMNVEV (reference sequence). V shed 5 bases and J 6 bases; nucleotides not matched to a gene: 6. This CDR3 contains 14 residues. CDR3 bases: TGTGCCAGCAGTCCGGGACAGGGAAGGGATACGCAGTATTTT. Its protein is CASSPGQGRDTQYF.

This chain joins TRBV7-9 and TRBJ2-7; perhaps TRBD2 as D (6 bases). The CDR3 extends over 13 amino acids. CDR1 is SEHNR and CDR2 is FQNEAQ in the germline V gene (reference sequence). The V gene lost 0 bases and the J gene lost 6 bases, with 9 bases spanning the gap. DNA for the CDR3: TGTGCCAGCAGCTTAGCGCAGACTAGCGAGCAGTACTTC. It translates to CASSLAQTSEQYF.

The genes are TRBV19 and TRBJ1-1; a possible D gene is TRBD1 (5 bases). Germline lookup yields CDR1 LNHDA and CDR2 SQIVND (reference sequence). The CDR3 is 13 amino acids. V was pared by 4 bases and J by 5 bases, with 11 bases between. DNA of the CDR3: TGTGCCAGTAGTAGGTGGGAGGGGACTGAAGCTTTCTTT. It codes for CASSRWEGTEAFF.

Only one count was recorded for this clone. V and J are TRBV6-1 and TRBJ2-7; TRBD2 agrees at 11 bases. The CDR3 length is 15 residues. Germline CDR1 reads MNHNS; CDR2 reads SASEGT. Trimming took 6 bases from V and 1 from J; bases not matched to a gene: 5. The CDR3 nucleotides read TGTGCCAGCAGCAATCTAGCGGGGGGTTCCTACGAGCAGTACTTC. Translating gives CASSNLAGGSYEQYF.

This sequence joins TRBV7-2 and TRBJ1-2; 10 bases are a match to TRBD1. This CDR3 is 16 amino acids long. Germline V gives CDR1 SGHTA, CDR2 FQGNSA. V shed 0 bases and J 8 bases; nucleotides not matched to a gene: 9. The CDR3 DNA reads as TGTGCCAGCAGCTTAGCGGTGGGGACAGGGGTAGGGGGCTACACCTTC. Protein product: CASSLAVGTGVGGYTF.

About this clone: The junction does not match germline at one end; this may be a read error. The V gene is TRBV20-1, the J gene TRBJ1-1; D remains ambiguous. From germline, CDR1 is DFQATT and CDR2 SNEGSKA (reference sequence). The CDR3 is 10 amino acids. The CDR3 is CSASNNEAFF. The CDR3 DNA sequence: TGCAGTGCTAGTAACAATGAAGCTTTCTTT.

The rearrangement joins TRBV5-6 to TRBJ2-3, with 12 bases matching TRBD2. Trimming took 4 bases from V and 2 from J; bases not matched to a gene: 5. The CDR3 runs to 16 residues. Germline V gives CDR1 SGHDT, CDR2 YYEEEE. CDR3 sequence: CASSMGTSGYTDTQYF. CDR3 in DNA: TGTGCCAGCAGCATGGGGACTAGCGGGTACACAGATACGCAGTATTTT.

CDR3 nucleotides: TGTGCCAGCAGCCCTAGCGGGGCCCTCGATAAGCAGTACTTC. Protein product: CASSPSGALDKQYF. The J gene is TRBJ2-7, the V gene TRBV7-9; 9 bases fit TRBD2. In germline, CDR1 is SEHNR, CDR2 FQNEAQ (reference sequence). This CDR3 is 14 amino acids long. The J segment lost 8 bases and the V segment lost 5 bases, leaving 10 bases of the junction unmatched. Based on the CDR3 plus reference TRBV7-9 and TRBJ2-7, the full variable domain is DTGVSQNPRHKITKRGQNVTFRCDPISEHNRLYWYRQTLGQGPEFLTYFQNEAQLEKSRLLSDRFSAERPKGSFSTLEIQRTEQGDSAMYLCASSPSGALDKQYFGPGTRLTVT.

The chain joins TRBV5-1 to TRBJ1-2; no reliable D call. Trimming left V 1 base short and J 3 bases short, with 4 bases between. Germline V gives CDR1 SGHRS, CDR2 YFSETQ. The CDR3 spans 12 residues. DNA of the CDR3: TGCGCCAGCAGCTTGACAGACTATGGCTACACCTTC. Its protein is CASSLTDYGYTF. Full variable domain (missing parts from reference TRBV5-1 and TRBJ1-2): KAGVTQTPRYLIKTRGQQVTLSCSPISGHRSVSWYQQTPGQGLQFLFEYFSETQRNKGNFPGRFSGRQFSNSRSEMNVSTLELGDSALYLCASSLTDYGYTFGSGTRLTVV.

This clone was seen once. The chain employs TRBV11-2 and TRBJ1-1; possible D gene TRBD1, 6 bases. Trimming left V 1 base short and J 3 bases short, with 12 bases between. CDR1 is SGHAT, CDR2 FQNNGV, per germline. CDR3 size: 15 residues. CDR3 bases: TGTGCCAGCAGCTTAGTGCCGAGGGGGTACACTGAAGCTTTCTTT. Protein sequence: CASSLVPRGYTEAFF.

With regard to this clone: One end of the junction varies from germline; a read error may be responsible. This chain joins TRBV5-1 and TRBJ2-3, with 9 bases lining up with TRBD2. The CDR3 is 14 residues long. CDR1 is SGHRS and CDR2 is YFSETQ in the germline V gene. The CDR3 DNA reads as TGCGCCAGCAGCTCGGGGACTAGCAGAGATACGCAGTATTTT. It is translated as CASSSGTSRDTQYF.

This clone has only one observation. The chain has TRBV27 and TRBJ1-2; tentatively, D is TRBD1 (5 bases). Germline lookup yields CDR1 MNHEY and CDR2 SMNVEV (reference sequence). With 6 bases removed from V and 4 bases from J, the gap between germline ends came to 21 bases. The CDR3 has 16 amino acids. The CDR3 is CASSPGVMRESYGYTF. The CDR3 nucleotides read TGTGCCAGCAGCCCGGGGGTCATGAGAGAATCCTATGGCTACACCTTC.

The V gene is TRBV18, the J gene TRBJ2-7, with 9 positions matching TRBD2. The CDR3 length is 16 residues. With V trimmed by 2 bases and J by 6 bases, 11 bases remained unmatched. The germline V gene has CDR1 KGHSH and CDR2 LQKENI. CDR3 coding DNA: TGTGCCAGCTCACCAGGCGGGGGGGCCTTTCAAGGCGAGCAGTACTTC. This sequence encodes CASSPGGGAFQGEQYF.

This clone was detected only a few times. V usage is TRBV5-8 and J usage is TRBJ1-2; TRBD1 is a possible D gene (6 bases). The germline CDR1 and CDR2 sequences are SGHTS and YDEGEE. V lost 0 bases, J lost 3 bases, and 15 bases lay in between. This CDR3 contains 16 residues. The CDR3 region has the DNA TGTGCCAGCAGCTTGGCCCCGGGGGGGCTTGACTATGGCTACACCTTC. Its protein is CASSLAPGGLDYGYTF. The full variable domain, completed using reference TRBV5-8 and TRBJ1-2, is EAGVTQSPTHLIKTRGQQATLRCSPISGHTSVYWYQQALGLGLQFLLWYDEGEERNRGNFPPRFSGRQFPNYSSELNVNALELEDSALYLCASSLAPGGLDYGYTFGSGTRLTVV.